The clone carrying this T cell receptor beta chain showed up just a few times. Its antigen is currently unknown. This specimen belongs to a study of beta chain features in type 1 diabetes. Study findings and constraints: VDJ junctions from patients with type 1 diabetes contained fewer insertions and more deletions.

The V gene lost 3 bases and the J gene lost 0 bases, with 6 bases spanning the gap. Germline CDR1 is SGHTA and CDR2 is FQGNSA. The CDR3 spans 14 residues. CD45RO/CCR7/CD25/CD127/CD95/CD27 staining was used to isolate CD4+ naive, central memory, regulatory and stem cell-like memory cells by sorting. The whole isolated RNA underwent reverse transcription, so sequencing captured expressed TCRB transcripts. The repertoire was sequenced with immunoSEQ multiplex PCR; TCRdb's copy has only in-frame clones and lacks some. This table holds under 800,000 clones, around 15% found once. The sequence was collected from a man between 18 and 29 years old in good health. The sample taken for sequencing was naive CD4+ T cells from blood. The J gene is TRBJ1-5, the V gene TRBV7-2; no firm D call. CDR3 sequence: CASSFLGSNQPQHF. The DNA for the CDR3 is TGTGCCAGCAGCTTCTTAGGTAGCAATCAGCCCCAGCATTTT. The full variable domain, in which reference TRBV7-2 and TRBJ1-5 provide the parts outside the CDR3, is GAGVSQSPSNKVTEKGKDVELRCDPISGHTALYWYRQSLGQGLEFLIYFQGNSAPDKSGLPSDRFSAERTGGSVSTLTIQRTQQEDSAVYLCASSFLGSNQPQHFGDGTRLSIL.